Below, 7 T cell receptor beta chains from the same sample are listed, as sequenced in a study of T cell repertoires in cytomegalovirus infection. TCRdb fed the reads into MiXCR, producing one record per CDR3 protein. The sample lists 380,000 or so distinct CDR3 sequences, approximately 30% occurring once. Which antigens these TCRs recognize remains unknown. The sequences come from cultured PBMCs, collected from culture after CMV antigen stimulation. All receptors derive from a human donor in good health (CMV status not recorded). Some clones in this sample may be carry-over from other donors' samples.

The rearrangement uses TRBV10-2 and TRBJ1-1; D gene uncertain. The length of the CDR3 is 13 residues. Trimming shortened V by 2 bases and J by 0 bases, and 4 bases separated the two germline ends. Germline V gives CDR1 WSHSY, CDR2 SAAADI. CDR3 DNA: TGCGCCAGCAGTGAGGAGATGAACACTGAAGCTTTCTTT. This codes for CASSEEMNTEAFF.

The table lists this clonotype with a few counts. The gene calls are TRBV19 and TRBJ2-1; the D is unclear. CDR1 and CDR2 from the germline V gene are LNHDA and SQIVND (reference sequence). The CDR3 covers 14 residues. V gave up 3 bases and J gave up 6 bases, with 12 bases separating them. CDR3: CASSISAYVNEQFF. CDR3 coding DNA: TGTGCCAGTAGTATTTCGGCCTACGTCAATGAGCAGTTCTTC.

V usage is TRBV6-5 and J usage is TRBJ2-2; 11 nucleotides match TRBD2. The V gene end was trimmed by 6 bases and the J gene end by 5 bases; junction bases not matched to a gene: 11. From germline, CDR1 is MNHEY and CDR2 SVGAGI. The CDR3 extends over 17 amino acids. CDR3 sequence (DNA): TGTGCCAGCAGCCTATCAAGACTAGCGGGGCCGACCGGGGAGCTGTTTTTT. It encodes CASSLSRLAGPTGELFF.

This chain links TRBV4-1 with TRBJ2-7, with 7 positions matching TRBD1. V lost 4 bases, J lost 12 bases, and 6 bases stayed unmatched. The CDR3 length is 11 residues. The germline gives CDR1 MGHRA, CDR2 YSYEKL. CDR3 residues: CASSLDRVGYF. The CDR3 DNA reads TGCGCCAGCAGCCTTGACAGGGTGGGGTACTTC.

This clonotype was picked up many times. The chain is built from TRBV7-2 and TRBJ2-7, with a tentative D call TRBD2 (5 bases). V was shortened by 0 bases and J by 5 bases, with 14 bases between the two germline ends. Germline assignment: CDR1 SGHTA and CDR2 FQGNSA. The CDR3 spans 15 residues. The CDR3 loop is CASSLAAGSRNEQYF. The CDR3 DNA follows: TGTGCCAGCAGCTTAGCGGCGGGCTCAAGAAACGAGCAGTACTTC.

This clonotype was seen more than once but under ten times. The CDR3, as DNA: TGTGCCAGCAGTTTAGTTAGCGGGTTATACAATGAGCAGTTCTTC. This translates into CASSLVSGLYNEQFF. The V gene is TRBV12-3 or TRBV12-4, the J gene TRBJ2-1; 7 bases fit TRBD2. J gave up 4 bases and V 1 base, and 4 bases lay outside the gene matches. The CDR3 totals 15 residues.

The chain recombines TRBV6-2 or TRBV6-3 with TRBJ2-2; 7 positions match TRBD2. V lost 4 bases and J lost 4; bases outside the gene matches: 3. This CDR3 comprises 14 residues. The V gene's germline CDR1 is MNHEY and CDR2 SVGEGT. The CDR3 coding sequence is TGTGCCAGCAGTTCCGCGGGAGTCACCGGGGAGCTGTTTTTT. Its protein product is CASSSAGVTGELFF.